The subject of this entry is one T cell receptor (beta chain). What it binds is not known. Germline assignment: CDR1 SNHLY and CDR2 FYNNEI. With 5 bases removed from V and 4 bases from J, the gap between germline ends came to 17 bases. The CDR3 covers 15 residues. The investigators amplified TCR beta CDR3 regions from RNA transcripts. With the HTBI primer set, the TCR CDR3 went through a first round of RT-PCR. TCRdb redid the calling of the multiplex PCR reads with MiXCR, one entry per CDR3 protein. The sample lists approximately 500,000 distinct CDR3 sequences, around 45% seen once, with around 8% in the top ten. The data belong to a study of T cells in Graves' hyperthyroidism and ophthalmopathy. Study-level points and caveats: Appearing also in blood were most of the thyroid clonotypes expanded above 0.001.

This receptor was identified in a woman aged 18-30 years with Graves' hyperthyroidism. This chain uses TRBV2 with TRBJ1-2, with D tentatively TRBD1 (5 bases). Sequenced material: peripheral blood or thyroid tissue (not recorded which). CDR3: CASSSTTGTTYGYTF. The CDR3 DNA follows: TGTGCCAGCAGTTCAACAACCGGGACTACCTATGGCTACACCTTC. The whole variable domain, filled in from reference TRBV2 and TRBJ1-2, reads EPEVTQTPSHQVTQMGQEVILRCVPISNHLYFYWYRQILGQKVEFLVSFYNNEISEKSEIFDDQFSVERPDGSNFTLKIRSTKLEDSAMYFCASSSTTGTTYGYTFGSGTRLTVV.